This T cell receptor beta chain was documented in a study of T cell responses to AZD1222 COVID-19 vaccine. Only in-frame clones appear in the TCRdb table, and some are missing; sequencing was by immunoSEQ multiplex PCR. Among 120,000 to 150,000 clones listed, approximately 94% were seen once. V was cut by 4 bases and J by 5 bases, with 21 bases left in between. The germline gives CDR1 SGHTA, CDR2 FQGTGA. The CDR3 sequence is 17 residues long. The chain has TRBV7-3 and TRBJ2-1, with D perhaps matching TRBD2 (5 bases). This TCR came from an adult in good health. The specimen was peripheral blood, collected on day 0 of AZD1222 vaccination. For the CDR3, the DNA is TGTGCCAGCAGCTACTCAGGACTCGCCAATACTAACAATGAGCAGTTCTTC. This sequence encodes CASSYSGLANTNNEQFF.